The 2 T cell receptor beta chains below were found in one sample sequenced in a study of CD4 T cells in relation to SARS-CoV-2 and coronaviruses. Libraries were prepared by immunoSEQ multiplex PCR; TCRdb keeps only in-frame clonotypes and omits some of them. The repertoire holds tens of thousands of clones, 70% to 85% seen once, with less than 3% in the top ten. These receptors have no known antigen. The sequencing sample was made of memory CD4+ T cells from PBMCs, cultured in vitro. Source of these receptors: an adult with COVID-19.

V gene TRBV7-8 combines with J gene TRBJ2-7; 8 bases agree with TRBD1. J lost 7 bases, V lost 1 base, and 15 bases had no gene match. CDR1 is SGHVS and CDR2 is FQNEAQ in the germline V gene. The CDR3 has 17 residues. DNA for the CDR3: TGTGCCAGCAGCTTAGGTCGCCGCGGCAGGGGGCGCGAGGAGCAGTACTTC. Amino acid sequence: CASSLGRRGRGREEQYF.

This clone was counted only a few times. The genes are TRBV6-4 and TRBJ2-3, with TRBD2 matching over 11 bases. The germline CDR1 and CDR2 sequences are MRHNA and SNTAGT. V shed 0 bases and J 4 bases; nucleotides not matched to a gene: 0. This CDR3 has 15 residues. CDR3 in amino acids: CASSDSLAGADTQYF. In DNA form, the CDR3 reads TGTGCCAGCAGTGACTCACTAGCGGGAGCAGATACGCAGTATTTT.